This TCR beta chain comes out of a study of T-cell reconstitution after alpha-beta-depleted transplantation in children. Findings and caveats of the study: Reportedly, alpha-beta T cells present about two months post-transplant originated from several hundred expanded clones of graft origin. When one year had passed after transplant, most T-cell counts and diversity came from newly produced T cells.

This clonotype came up many times. Its antigen remains unknown. Molecular barcoding with unique molecular identifiers was used for the TCRbeta library. From the PCR reads, TCRdb called clonotypes with MiXCR, one entry per CDR3 protein. Of almost 500,000 distinct CDR3 sequences detected, roughly 10% appear once; the ten largest clones hold roughly 2.1%. The starting material was PBMCs, obtained before TCRalphabeta/CD19-depleted stem cell transplant. This TCR derives from a child under 10 years old with inherited bone marrow failure, due to receive a stem cell transplant.

CDR3 DNA: TGTGCCAGCAGCCCCCTCGTGCTGGGGAATGAGCAGTTCTTC. Its translation is CASSPLVLGNEQFF. The J gene is TRBJ2-1, the V gene TRBV11-2; no clear D. Trimming took off 5 bases at V and 7 bases at J, with 15 bases between the two ends. The CDR3 is made up of 14 amino acids. Looked up from germline, CDR1 is SGHAT and CDR2 is FQNNGV.